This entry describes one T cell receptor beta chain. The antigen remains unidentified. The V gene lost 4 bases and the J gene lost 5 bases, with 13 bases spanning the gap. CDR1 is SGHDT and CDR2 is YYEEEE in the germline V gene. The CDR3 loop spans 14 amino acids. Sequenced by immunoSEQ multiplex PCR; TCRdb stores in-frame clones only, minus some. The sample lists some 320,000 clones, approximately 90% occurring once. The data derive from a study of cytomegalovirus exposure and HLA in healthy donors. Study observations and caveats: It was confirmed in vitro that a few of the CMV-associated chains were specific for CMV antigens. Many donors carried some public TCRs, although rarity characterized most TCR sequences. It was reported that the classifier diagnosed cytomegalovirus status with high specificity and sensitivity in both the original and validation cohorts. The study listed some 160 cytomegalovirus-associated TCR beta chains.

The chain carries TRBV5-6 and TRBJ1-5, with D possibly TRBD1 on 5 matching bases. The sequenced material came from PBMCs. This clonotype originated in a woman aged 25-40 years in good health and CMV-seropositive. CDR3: CASSANLGDQPQHF. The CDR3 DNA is TGTGCCAGCAGCGCCAACCTGGGGGATCAGCCCCAGCATTTT.